This T cell receptor beta chain was recorded in a study of identical twins. With V trimmed by 0 bases and J by 4 bases, 7 bases remained unmatched. This CDR3 has 16 amino acids. Germline V gene data show CDR1 as MNHEY and CDR2 as SMNVEV (reference sequence). TCRdb reprocessed the 5' RACE reads with MiXCR, giving one entry per CDR3 protein. The table has 550,000 to 700,000 distinct CDR3 sequences, 21% seen once. This clonotype came up many times. These data are also associated with another study on T cells expressing NK-cell markers.

This TCR was recovered from a woman between 18 and 29 years old in good health. V gene TRBV27 combines with J gene TRBJ2-5; TRBD2 agrees at 8 bases. The specimen sequenced was PBMCs. CDR3 sequence (DNA): TGTGCCAGCAGTTTATCGTTCGGGAGGGCCAGAGAGACCCAGTACTTC. Translating it yields CASSLSFGRARETQYF.